The clone carrying this T cell receptor (beta chain) has a count of ten or more. Its antigen is unidentified. TCRdb reprocessed the 5' RACE reads with MiXCR, giving one entry per CDR3 protein. The sample carries 600,000 to 700,000 distinct CDR3 sequences, 20% to 25% recorded once. The data derive from a study of identical twins. Broader study findings: Shared out-of-frame alpha sequences (those common to twins) showed excess low generation probability.

J lost 3 bases, V lost 2 bases, and 1 base had no gene match. This CDR3 contains 13 residues. Germline lookup yields CDR1 SGHRS and CDR2 YFSETQ. Every donor was a healthy Caucasian. This same sample was also part of a study on T cells expressing NK-cell markers.

The J gene is TRBJ2-5, the V gene TRBV5-1; 7 nucleotides align to TRBD1. Sequencing input: PBMCs. This clonotype was obtained from a woman aged 18-29 years in good health. The chain's CDR3 is CASSFQGEETQYF. The CDR3 DNA follows: TGCGCCAGCAGCTTCCAGGGGGAAGAGACCCAGTACTTC.